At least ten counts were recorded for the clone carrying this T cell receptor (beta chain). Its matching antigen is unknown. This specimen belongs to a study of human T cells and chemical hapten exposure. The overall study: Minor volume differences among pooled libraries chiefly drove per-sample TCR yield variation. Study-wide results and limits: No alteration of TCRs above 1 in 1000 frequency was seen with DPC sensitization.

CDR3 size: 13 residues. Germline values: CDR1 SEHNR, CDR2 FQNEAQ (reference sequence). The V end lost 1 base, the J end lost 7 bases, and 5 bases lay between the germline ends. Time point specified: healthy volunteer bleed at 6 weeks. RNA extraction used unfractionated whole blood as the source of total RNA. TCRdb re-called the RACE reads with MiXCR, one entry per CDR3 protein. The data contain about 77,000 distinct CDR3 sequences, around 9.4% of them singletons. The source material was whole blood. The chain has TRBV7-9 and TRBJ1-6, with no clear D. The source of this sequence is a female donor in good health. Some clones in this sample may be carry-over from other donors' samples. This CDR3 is CASSLGSNSPLHF. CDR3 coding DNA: TGTGCCAGCAGCTTAGGGTCAAATTCACCCCTCCACTTT. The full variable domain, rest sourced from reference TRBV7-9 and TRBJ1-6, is DTGVSQNPRHKITKRGQNVTFRCDPISEHNRLYWYRQTLGQGPEFLTYFQNEAQLEKSRLLSDRFSAERPKGSFSTLEIQRTEQGDSAMYLCASSLGSNSPLHFGNGTRLTVT.